This T cell receptor beta chain comes out of a study of PD-1 blockade in mismatch repair-deficient tumors. This CDR3 has 13 amino acids. V lost 6 bases to trimming and J lost 6 bases, with 18 bases between them. CDR1 is SQVTM, CDR2 ANQGSEA, per germline. All patients were mismatch repair deficient, assessed by either PCR or immunohistochemistry. Profiled with immunoSEQ multiplex PCR; TCRdb holds only in-frame clones, not every one. The table shows roughly 80,000 clones, with more than 65% occurring only once. The material was peripheral blood, obtained 12 weeks after starting pembrolizumab. This chain connects TRBV29-1 to TRBJ2-7; possible D gene TRBD2, 6 bases. The receptor comes from an adult with mismatch repair-deficient cancer. The CDR3: CSVRRGGEAEQYF. As DNA, the CDR3 is TGCAGCGTCCGTCGGGGCGGGGAGGCCGAGCAGTACTTC.